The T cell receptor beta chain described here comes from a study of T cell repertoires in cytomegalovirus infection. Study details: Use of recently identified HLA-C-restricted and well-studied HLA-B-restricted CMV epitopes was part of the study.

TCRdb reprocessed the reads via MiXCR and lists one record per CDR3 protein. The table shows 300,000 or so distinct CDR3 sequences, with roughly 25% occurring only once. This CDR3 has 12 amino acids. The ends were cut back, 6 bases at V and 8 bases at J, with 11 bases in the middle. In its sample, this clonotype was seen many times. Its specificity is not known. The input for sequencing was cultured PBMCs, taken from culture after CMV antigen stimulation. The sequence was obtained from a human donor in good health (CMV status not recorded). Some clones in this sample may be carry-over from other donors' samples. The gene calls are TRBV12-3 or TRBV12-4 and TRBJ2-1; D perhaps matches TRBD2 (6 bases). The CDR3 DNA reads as TGTGCCAGCAGCCCTTGGGGGGATGAGCAGTTCTTC. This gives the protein CASSPWGDEQFF.